This T cell receptor (beta chain) was obtained from a study of cytomegalovirus exposure and HLA in healthy donors (dated by TCRdb to the late 2010s). In the study overall: A later analysis indicated that the roughly 120 validation repertoires were generated on the platform also employed for the 666 repertoires of the first cohort. The aim of the study was to test whether cataloging public T cell receptors could identify signatures of past pathogen exposure. Besides the first cohort of around 700 subjects, a separate validation cohort made up of 120 or so different subjects was used. To predict cytomegalovirus infection status, the study brought together high-throughput TCR immunosequencing, statistical association of individual TCRs with disease status, and machine learning.

The germline V gene specifies LGHNT as CDR1 and FRNRAP as CDR2. The cysteine opens and the phenylalanine closes a CDR3 of 13 amino acids. Only the CDR3 DNA stays, 39 bases, in frame from base 1. V is shortened by 10 bases, J by 7 bases, and the region joining them spans 14 bases. The count of this clone is one. Its binding antigen is unknown. Per-base qualities were not stored, and no clone one base away is much larger. The donors belonged to the validation cohort of approximately 130 subjects, which was separate from the approximately 700-subject first cohort. Summary of the overall study and its limitations: In both the original and validation cohorts, the classifier was reported to diagnose cytomegalovirus status with high specificity and sensitivity. A later analysis found that TCRs clustered in the first cohort also tended to co-occur in the 120 validation repertoires, with 90% to 95% of cluster scores above 0. Most TCR sequences were observed very rarely across donors, whereas some public TCRs were present in many individuals. The study listed 164 TCR beta chains as associated with cytomegalovirus. In vitro tests confirmed that three of the cytomegalovirus-associated TCR beta chains recognize cytomegalovirus antigens. The authors suggested that the approach could potentially be extended to other disease states and immunological phenotypes. All 110 or so repertoires were used to score co-occurrence in the validation cohort in a later analysis, because that analysis had no HLA typing for the cohort.

Preparation of the library involved the immunoSEQ multiplex PCR assay. Under the source paper's analysis protocol: A statistical classification framework was built to diagnose cytomegalovirus status from the catalog of TCR beta chain sequences. Held by TCRdb, this immuneACCESS table contains in-frame sequences only and omits some clones. Under half of the omission traces to an unresolved V gene where checked; the cause of the rest is unknown. V and J calls and clone size come straight from that table; D and trimming were deduced from the DNA. The sample profile shows over 150,000 clones; 85% to 90% of them were found once. Clones ranked in the top ten supply approximately 2% of the sample.

The chain couples TRBV12-5 to TRBJ1-6; TRBD1 might be the D gene, on 5 matching bases. Sequencing was done on a sample of PBMCs. This sequence was found in a human donor in good health. The encoded CDR3 is CATTPGGNSPLHF. The DNA sequence reads TGTGCTACCACCCCCGGGGGAAATTCACCCCTCCACTTT.